These 13 T cell receptor beta chains were all obtained from the same sample, sequenced in a study of siplizumab effects on memory and regulatory T cells. This table comes from immunoSEQ multiplex PCR, and its TCRdb copy is limited to in-frame clones, with some not included. This sample yields around 100,000 clones, of which 94% are seen a single time; roughly 0.29% belongs to the top ten. Source material: non-Treg CD4+ T cells sorted from blood. These receptors were collected from a human donor in good health.

This clone appeared a single time. The chain employs TRBV4-2 and TRBJ1-3; D is unclear. Trimming took off 1 base at V and 0 bases at J, with 10 bases between the two ends. The CDR3 totals 16 residues. The germline CDR1 and CDR2 sequences are LGHNA and YNFKEQ. The CDR3 loop reads CASSQGEGGSGNTIYF. Here the CDR3 DNA reads TGTGCCAGCAGCCAAGGTGAGGGAGGCTCTGGAAACACCATATATTTT.

This chain connects TRBV25-1 to TRBJ2-7; the D gene could be TRBD1 or TRBD2 (5 bases each). Germline-derived CDR1 and CDR2 are MGHDK and SYGVNS. Between the trimmed V and J ends, which lost 6 bases and 3 bases, there was a span of 15 bases. This CDR3 region has 14 residues. The DNA of the CDR3 is TGTGCCAGCAGCGCTAACGGGGACCACTACGAGCAGTACTTC. Its protein is CASSANGDHYEQYF.

The J gene is TRBJ1-2, the V gene TRBV18, with D maybe TRBD1 (5 bases). Trimming removed 3 bases from V and 4 bases from J, with 15 bases in between. CDR3 length: 15 amino acids. Germline V CDR1 and CDR2: KGHSH, LQKENI. In nucleotides, the CDR3 is TGTGCCAGCTCACCTGTTCGGGGGACCGGCTATGGCTACACCTTC. Its protein is CASSPVRGTGYGYTF.

The chain joins TRBV4-1 to TRBJ2-6; TRBD2 might be the D (5 bases). V was pared by 4 bases and J by 1 base, with 11 bases between. CDR1 MGHRA and CDR2 YSYEKL come from the germline V gene. The CDR3 runs to 16 residues. The CDR3 region has the DNA TGCGCCAGCAGCCCAGGAGAGGGATCTGGGGCCAACGTCCTGACTTTC. This encodes CASSPGEGSGANVLTF.

The count of this clone is one. This chain uses TRBV9 with TRBJ1-3; D is unresolved. Germline V gene sequence: CDR1 SGDLS, CDR2 YYNGEE. The CDR3 spans 15 residues. Between the trimmed V and J ends, which lost 1 base and 0 bases, there was a span of 8 bases. CDR3 coding DNA: TGTGCCAGCAGCGTATCACCGCTCTCTGGAAACACCATATATTTT. Its translation is CASSVSPLSGNTIYF.

The chain carries TRBV23-1 and TRBJ1-3, with D possibly being TRBD1 (6 bases). TRBV23-1 is placed among ORFs of uncertain function. The CDR3 loop spans 15 amino acids. V dropped 5 bases and J dropped 0 bases, with 11 bases sitting between them. In nucleotides, the CDR3 is TGCGCCAGCAGTGCGGGACACCGCTCTGGAAACACCATATATTTT. It codes for CASSAGHRSGNTIYF.

This chain links TRBV12-5 with TRBJ2-1; D remains unclear. With 0 bases removed from V and 8 bases from J, the gap between germline ends came to 8 bases. The CDR3 is made up of 13 amino acids. From germline, CDR1 is LGHNT and CDR2 FRNRAP. The CDR3 here is CASGLVLLDEQFF. The CDR3 DNA reads TGTGCTAGTGGTTTGGTGCTACTTGATGAGCAGTTCTTC.

This clone occurred once. The chain is built from TRBV6-5 and TRBJ2-7, with 8 positions matching TRBD1. Germline CDR1 MNHEY, CDR2 SVGAGI. V gave up 2 bases and J gave up 3 bases; unmatched junction bases: 3. This CDR3 has 14 residues. The CDR3 sequence is CASSYTGQGYEQYF. The CDR3 DNA follows: TGTGCCAGCAGTTACACCGGACAGGGCTACGAGCAGTACTTC.

This clone was detected only once. The CDR3 here is CASQDGNYGYTF. In DNA form, the CDR3 reads TGTGCCTCACAGGACGGGAACTATGGCTACACCTTC. The chain uses TRBV5-6 and TRBJ1-2; the D gene is possibly TRBD1 (5 bases). Trimming took 10 bases from V and 2 from J, leaving 12 bases between them. This CDR3 contains 12 residues. Germline loops: CDR1 SGHDT, CDR2 YYEEEE.

The chain uses TRBV9 and TRBJ2-7; a weak D match, TRBD2 (5 bases). Germline CDR1 reads SGDLS; CDR2 reads YYNGEE. The V gene lost 0 bases and the J gene lost 6 bases, with 10 bases spanning the gap. The CDR3 length is 13 residues. The CDR3 coding sequence is TGTGCCAGCAGCGTAGACATTCGGGGCGAGCAGTACTTC. It yields the protein CASSVDIRGEQYF.

V and J are TRBV30 and TRBJ1-2; no definite D call. Trimming shortened V by 1 base and J by 5 bases, and 8 bases separated the two germline ends. Germline V gene data show CDR1 as GTSNPN and CDR2 as SVGIG (reference sequence). The CDR3 is 12 residues long. CDR3 protein: CAWSALGYGYTF. The CDR3 DNA sequence: TGTGCCTGGAGTGCCCTAGGGTATGGCTACACCTTC.

The sample holds a few counts of this clone. This chain joins TRBV18 and TRBJ1-1; 7 positions match TRBD1. CDR1 and CDR2 (germline): KGHSH, LQKENI. V trimming: 11 bases; J trimming: 1 base; junction bases outside the gene matches: 7. The CDR3 consists of 13 residues. CDR3 protein: CAARGTANTEAFF. CDR3 DNA sequence: TGTGCCGCCCGAGGGACAGCGAACACTGAAGCTTTCTTT.

The gene calls are TRBV9 and TRBJ1-3, with 8 bases that match TRBD1. The germline CDR1 and CDR2 sequences are SGDLS and YYNGEE. V shed 2 bases and J 1 base; nucleotides not matched to a gene: 5. The CDR3 has 16 residues. In DNA form, the CDR3 reads TGTGCCAGCAGCGTGGGGGGACAGGCGTCTGGAAACACCATATATTTT. Translating it yields CASSVGGQASGNTIYF.